Following are 8 T cell receptor beta chains from one sample sequenced in a study of blood T cell repertoires in COVID-19 (dated by TCRdb to about 2020). Preparation of the library involved the immunoSEQ multiplex PCR assay. TCRdb provides this immuneACCESS table in a form limited to in-frame rearrangements. Some clones are lacking; in checked studies, under half of them reflect an unresolved V gene, and why the rest are absent is not known. The sample data list 97,000 or so clones, and approximately 90% of these were observed just once. Jointly, the top ten make up more than 4.5% of the sample. Sequenced: peripheral blood. The receptors come from a woman between 50 and 59 years old with COVID-19, enrolled during active disease.

The V gene is TRBV25-1, the J gene TRBJ1-1, with TRBD1 identical over 8 bases. Trimming at V came to 3 bases and at J to 4 bases, leaving 10 bases not matched to a gene. The germline gives CDR1 MGHDK, CDR2 SYGVNS. The CDR3 spans 16 residues. CDR3 coding DNA: TGTGCCAGCAGTGACCCCCGGACAGGGCTTGGCACTGAAGCTTTCTTT. It translates to CASSDPRTGLGTEAFF.

V and J are TRBV21-1 and TRBJ1-3; the listed D gene, TRBD1, was not tested against the DNA. TRBV21-1 is listed as a pseudogene. The CDR3 is made up of 16 amino acids. CDR3 in amino acids: CASSKTPTGTGNTIYF. CDR3 nucleotides: TGTGCCAGCAGCAAAACCCCGACAGGGACAGGAAACACCATATATTTT.

This rearrangement joins TRBV6-5 to TRBJ1-3; D not certain. The CDR3 length is 15 residues. In germline, CDR1 is MNHEY, CDR2 SVGAGI. V lost 6 bases, J lost 0 bases, and 12 bases lay in between. CDR3 sequence reads: CASREAGASGNTIYF. The DNA of the CDR3 is TGTGCCAGCAGGGAGGCAGGAGCCTCTGGAAACACCATATATTTT.

This chain joins TRBV30 and TRBJ1-1; tentatively, D is TRBD1 (5 bases). The ends were cut back, 0 bases at V and 4 bases at J, with 12 bases in the middle. The CDR3 is made up of 14 amino acids. Germline V lookup: CDR1 GTSNPN, CDR2 SVGIG (reference sequence). The CDR3 DNA follows: TGTGCCTGGAGTGTACGGTCTCAGGGCACTGAAGCTTTCTTT. This gives the protein CAWSVRSQGTEAFF.

The V gene is TRBV7-9, the J gene TRBJ2-5, with 13 bases matching TRBD2. Trimming at V came to 5 bases and at J to 6 bases, leaving 6 bases not matched to a gene. The CDR3 contains 15 residues. In germline, CDR1 is SEHNR, CDR2 FQNEAQ (reference sequence). Here the CDR3 DNA reads TGTGCCAGCAGCGCGGGGACTAGCGGGGTGAAGACCCAGTACTTC. It is translated as CASSAGTSGVKTQYF.

The CDR3 spells CASSQGPGYNEQFF. DNA for the CDR3: TGTGCCAGCAGCCAAGGGCCAGGTTACAATGAGCAGTTCTTC. J is TRBJ2-1 and V is TRBV3-1 (or the pseudogene TRBV3-2); D gene ambiguous. CDR1 is LGHDT, CDR2 YNNKEL, per germline (reference sequence). The CDR3 spans 14 residues. Trimming left V 1 base short and J 4 bases short, with 8 bases between.

In this sample, this clone turned up a few times. The CDR3 DNA reads TGTGCCAGCAGTTATTTAGACAGTAATCAGCCCCAGCATTTT. It encodes CASSYLDSNQPQHF. The gene calls are TRBV6-6 and TRBJ1-5, with D tentatively TRBD1 (5 bases). This CDR3 has 14 residues. Trimming stripped 3 bases from V and 4 bases from J, with 10 bases between. Germline values: CDR1 MNHNY, CDR2 SVGAGI (reference sequence).

The sample holds one count of this clone. The chain carries TRBV28 and TRBJ1-2; D is possibly TRBD1 (5 bases). The CDR3 is made up of 12 amino acids. The ends were cut back, 6 bases at V and 7 bases at J, with 12 bases in the middle. The germline V gene encodes CDR1 MDHEN and CDR2 SYDVKM. The CDR3 bases are TGTGCCAGCAGGAGCAGGGAGGTTGGCTACACCTTC. It yields the protein CASRSREVGYTF.